The clone carrying this TCR beta chain was observed many times. Every one of the donors was a healthy Caucasian. V was trimmed by 2 bases and J by 1 base, leaving 6 bases between them. Germline CDR1 is MDHEN and CDR2 is SYDVKM. The CDR3 spans 14 residues. The record originates from a study of identical twins. Template switching created a universal primer site, and the cDNA included unique molecular identifiers. TCRdb called the 5' RACE reads again in MiXCR, with one record for every CDR3 protein. The sample lists under 500,000 distinct CDR3 sequences, roughly an eighth occurring once. These data were likewise used in another study, on yellow fever vaccine responses in identical twins.

The TCR comes from a young woman in good health. The sequenced sample was CD4+ T cells sorted from blood. The chain uses TRBV28 and TRBJ1-3, with D unresolved. CDR3 sequence: CASSLRESGNTIYF. CDR3 nucleotides: TGTGCCAGCAGTTTACGGGAATCTGGAAACACCATATATTTT. Full variable domain (rest looked up from reference TRBV28 and TRBJ1-3): DVKVTQSSRYLVKRTGEKVFLECVQDMDHENMFWYRQDPGLGLRLIYFSYDVKMKEKGDIPEGYSVSREKKERFSLILESASTNQTSMYLCASSLRESGNTIYFGEGSWLTVV.